A selection of T cell receptor beta chains follows, all from one sample in a study of blood T cell repertoires in COVID-19. TCRdb's copy holds only in-frame clones and misses some; the assay was immunoSEQ multiplex PCR. In the table there are 90,000 to 100,000 clones, 70% to 90% of which are singletons. The sequenced material came from peripheral blood. These receptor sequences come from a man in his fifties or sixties with COVID-19, enrolled during active disease. Both conserved end residues are part of each CDR3. The D gene is left open where the match is weak. Clone size is stated in some rows and not others, as once, few, many or a class when expanded.

D	size	V	J	CDR3	DNA
NA	NA	TRBV6-2/TRBV6-3	TRBJ2-1	CASSQASEQFF	TGTGCCAGCAGCCAGGCTAGTGAGCAGTTCTTC
NA	NA	TRBV19	TRBJ1-3	CASRLRGGGNTIYF	TGTGCCAGTAGGCTCCGGGGGGGCGGAAACACCATATATTTT
NA	once	TRBV11-2	TRBJ1-1	CASSSAGVVTEAFF	TGTGCCAGCAGCTCCGCAGGGGTGGTCACTGAAGCTTTCTTT
TRBD1	once	TRBV10-3	TRBJ2-2	CAISARTGDTGELFF	TGTGCCATCAGTGCCCGGACAGGGGACACCGGGGAGCTGTTTTTT
NA	NA	TRBV24-1	TRBJ2-2	CATRGGSSTTGELFF	TGTGCCACTAGGGGTGGCAGCTCAACAACCGGGGAGCTGTTTTTT
NA	NA	TRBV27	TRBJ1-1	CASLKRGVNTEAFF	TGTGCCAGCCTCAAACGGGGGGTGAACACTGAAGCTTTCTTT
NA	NA	TRBV4-2	TRBJ1-2	CASSQGTVYGYTF	TGTGCCAGCAGCCAAGGGACAGTCTATGGCTACACCTTC
NA	once	TRBV27	TRBJ1-5	CASSVDRTRWPQHF	TGTGCCAGCAGTGTGGACAGAACAAGGTGGCCCCAGCATTTT
NA	few	TRBV9	TRBJ1-2	CASSVGGEYGYTF	TGTGCCAGCAGCGTAGGGGGGGAGTATGGCTACACCTTC
NA	NA	TRBV2	TRBJ1-2	CASTLSERRIYGYTF	TGTGCCAGCACCCTGTCGGAGAGGAGGATCTATGGCTACACCTTC
NA	NA	TRBV6-2/TRBV6-3	TRBJ2-1	CASSQLGKSSSYNEQFF	TGTGCCAGCAGCCAACTGGGCAAATCCAGCTCCTACAATGAGCAGTTCTTC
TRBD1	NA	TRBV29-1	TRBJ2-2	CSVGIQSGGTGELFF	TGCAGCGTTGGGATTCAGTCAGGGGGCACCGGGGAGCTGTTTTTT
NA	NA	TRBV28	TRBJ1-3	CASSLQGGSGNTIYF	TGTGCCAGCAGTTTACAGGGAGGCTCTGGAAACACCATATATTTT
NA	NA	TRBV9	TRBJ1-3	CASSGRLGNTIYF	TGTGCCAGCAGCGGCAGGCTCGGAAACACCATATATTTT
TRBD1	NA	TRBV5-4	TRBJ1-6	CASSGQGANSPLHF	TGTGCCAGCTCCGGACAGGGGGCGAATTCACCCCTCCACTTT
TRBD1	NA	TRBV9	TRBJ2-3	CASSVGGGADTQYF	TGTGCCAGCAGCGTAGGAGGGGGCGCAGATACGCAGTATTTT
NA	NA	TRBV7-2	TRBJ1-1	CASSLATGYTEAFF	TGTGCCAGCAGCTTAGCTACAGGGTACACTGAAGCTTTCTTT
TRBD2	NA	TRBV9	TRBJ2-2	CASSAQGLAGGRTGELFF	TGTGCCAGCAGCGCCCAGGGACTAGCGGGGGGAAGGACCGGGGAGCTGTTTTTT
NA	NA	TRBV5-5	TRBJ1-6	CASSDFGEAVTLHF	TGTGCCAGCAGCGATTTTGGGGAGGCTGTAACCCTCCACTTT
NA	NA	TRBV11-3	TRBJ2-3	CASSSSNTDTQYF	TGTGCCAGCAGCTCGTCTAATACAGATACGCAGTATTTT
NA	NA	TRBV6-5	TRBJ2-7	CASMSRRRSSYEQYF	TGTGCCAGCATGAGCCGGCGGAGGAGCTCCTACGAGCAGTACTTC
TRBD2	NA	TRBV9	TRBJ2-7	CASSVAVAGEGEQYF	TGTGCCAGCAGCGTAGCCGTAGCGGGGGAAGGCGAGCAGTACTTC
NA	NA	TRBV27	TRBJ2-2	CASSLKATGELFF	TGTGCCAGCAGTTTAAAAGCGACCGGGGAGCTGTTTTTT
TRBD1	NA	TRBV2	TRBJ1-4	CASTLQGTGGEKLFF	TGTGCCAGCACTCTACAGGGGACCGGTGGGGAAAAACTGTTTTTT
TRBD1	few	TRBV9	TRBJ2-3	CASSTGGAGTDTQYF	TGTGCCAGCAGCACAGGGGGCGCCGGAACAGATACGCAGTATTTT
NA	NA	TRBV24-1	TRBJ2-1	CATGRGNEQFF	TGTGCCACCGGGAGGGGGAATGAGCAGTTCTTC
NA	NA	TRBV19	TRBJ1-5	CASSKNGGSNQPQHF	TGTGCCAGTAGTAAAAACGGGGGGAGCAATCAGCCCCAGCATTTT
TRBD1	NA	TRBV19	TRBJ2-1	CASSKATGFNEQFF	TGTGCCAGTAGTAAGGCGACAGGGTTCAATGAGCAGTTCTTC
NA	NA	TRBV28	TRBJ2-1	CASSWQGRYNEQFF	TGTGCCAGCAGTTGGCAGGGCAGGTACAATGAGCAGTTCTTC
NA	once	TRBV24-1	TRBJ2-3	CATSDLKTGTRGDTQYF	TGTGCCACCAGTGATTTGAAGACCGGGACAAGAGGGGATACGCAGTATTTT
TRBD1	NA	TRBV5-4	TRBJ2-7	CASSFGTGGYEQYF	TGTGCCAGCAGCTTTGGGACAGGGGGCTACGAGCAGTACTTC
NA	NA	TRBV4-1	TRBJ1-5	CASSHGVGGNNQPQHF	TGCGCCAGCAGCCACGGCGTCGGGGGGAACAATCAGCCCCAGCATTTT
NA	NA	TRBV20-1	TRBJ1-6	CSARDRQALHF	TGCAGTGCTAGAGACCGACAGGCACTCCACTTT
NA	NA	TRBV5-1	TRBJ2-3	CASSLGASPLTRDTQYF	TGCGCCAGCAGCTTGGGGGCAAGTCCCCTCACACGAGATACGCAGTATTTT
TRBD1	NA	TRBV18	TRBJ1-3	CASSPGQGYPGNTIYF	TGTGCCAGCTCACCGGGACAGGGCTATCCTGGAAACACCATATATTTT
NA	NA	TRBV5-4	TRBJ2-7	CASSLVGGYEQYF	TGTGCCAGCAGCTTGGTCGGGGGCTACGAGCAGTACTTC
NA	NA	TRBV5-1	TRBJ1-1	CASSPAGSLNTEAFF	TGCGCCAGCAGCCCGGCGGGGAGTTTGAACACTGAAGCTTTCTTT
NA	once	TRBV19	TRBJ2-5	CASSIQGFQETQYF	TGTGCCAGTAGTATACAGGGTTTCCAAGAGACCCAGTACTTC
TRBD1	few	TRBV6-2/TRBV6-3	TRBJ2-3	CASSYLRDRVADTQYF	TGTGCCAGCAGTTACCTCCGGGACAGGGTAGCAGATACGCAGTATTTT
NA	NA	TRBV28	TRBJ2-7	CASSFKWQAYEQYF	TGTGCCAGCAGTTTTAAGTGGCAGGCCTACGAGCAGTACTTC
NA	NA	TRBV7-9	TRBJ1-2	CASSLVSVGYGYTF	TGTGCCAGCAGCTTAGTCAGCGTCGGCTATGGCTACACCTTC
TRBD1	NA	TRBV5-1	TRBJ2-7	CASSAGDRDHREQYF	TGCGCCAGCAGCGCGGGGGACAGGGACCATCGGGAGCAGTACTTC
NA	NA	TRBV19	TRBJ1-4	CASSPGGEKLFF	TGTGCCAGTAGTCCAGGAGGAGAAAAACTGTTTTTT
NA	NA	TRBV5-3	TRBJ1-6	CARSYRGVNSPLHF	TGTGCCAGAAGCTACCGGGGAGTTAATTCACCCCTCCACTTT
TRBD1	NA	TRBV5-1	TRBJ1-4	CASSNTGGSEKLFF	TGCGCCAGCAGCAATACAGGGGGGAGTGAAAAACTGTTTTTT
NA	NA	TRBV3-1/TRBV3-2	TRBJ2-3	CASSQRGAGPDTQYF	TGTGCCAGCAGCCAACGGGGGGCGGGCCCAGATACGCAGTATTTT
TRBD1	NA	TRBV28	TRBJ1-1	CASSETGPNTEAFF	TGTGCCAGCAGTGAGACAGGGCCGAACACTGAAGCTTTCTTT
NA	NA	TRBV29-1	TRBJ1-1	CSVQRMRLNTEAFF	TGCAGCGTCCAGCGCATGAGGTTGAACACTGAAGCTTTCTTT
NA	NA	TRBV28	TRBJ2-7	CASSLAEGTAVYEQYF	TGTGCCAGCAGTCTGGCTGAGGGAACGGCGGTATACGAGCAGTACTTC
NA	NA	TRBV19	TRBJ2-2	CASKVSGNTGELFF	TGTGCCAGTAAGGTTTCGGGGAACACCGGGGAGCTGTTTTTT
NA	NA	TRBV7-2	TRBJ1-5	CASSLGPEVYNQPQHF	TGTGCCAGCAGCTTAGGTCCAGAGGTGTACAATCAGCCCCAGCATTTT
NA	NA	TRBV27	TRBJ1-2	CASMNTANYGYTF	TGTGCCAGCATGAACACAGCTAACTATGGCTACACCTTC
TRBD1	NA	TRBV14	TRBJ2-7	CASSLWGRGTYEQYF	TGTGCCAGCAGCCTATGGGGCAGGGGGACCTACGAGCAGTACTTC
NA	NA	TRBV27	TRBJ1-1	CASSLELTGTEAFF	TGTGCCAGCAGTTTAGAACTGACGGGCACTGAAGCTTTCTTT
TRBD1	NA	TRBV5-1	TRBJ1-2	CASSHRTGENGYTF	TGCGCCAGCAGCCATCGGACAGGGGAGAATGGCTACACCTTC